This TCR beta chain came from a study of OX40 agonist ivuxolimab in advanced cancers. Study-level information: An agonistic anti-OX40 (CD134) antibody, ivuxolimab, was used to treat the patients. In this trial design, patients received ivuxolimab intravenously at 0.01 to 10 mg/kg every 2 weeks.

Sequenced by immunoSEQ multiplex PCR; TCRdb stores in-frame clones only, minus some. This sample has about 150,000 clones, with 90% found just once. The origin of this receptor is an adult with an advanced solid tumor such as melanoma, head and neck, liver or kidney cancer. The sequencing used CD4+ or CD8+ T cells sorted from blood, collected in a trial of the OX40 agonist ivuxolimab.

This CDR3 reads CASSEVRSDIYEQYF. CDR3 DNA: TGTGCCAGCAGTGAAGTCCGTTCAGATATCTACGAGCAGTACTTC. V and J are TRBV6-1 and TRBJ2-7, with D unresolved. CDR3 length: 15 amino acids. CDR1 is MNHNS, CDR2 SASEGT, per germline. The V and J ends lost 1 base and 3 bases respectively, with 13 bases between them.